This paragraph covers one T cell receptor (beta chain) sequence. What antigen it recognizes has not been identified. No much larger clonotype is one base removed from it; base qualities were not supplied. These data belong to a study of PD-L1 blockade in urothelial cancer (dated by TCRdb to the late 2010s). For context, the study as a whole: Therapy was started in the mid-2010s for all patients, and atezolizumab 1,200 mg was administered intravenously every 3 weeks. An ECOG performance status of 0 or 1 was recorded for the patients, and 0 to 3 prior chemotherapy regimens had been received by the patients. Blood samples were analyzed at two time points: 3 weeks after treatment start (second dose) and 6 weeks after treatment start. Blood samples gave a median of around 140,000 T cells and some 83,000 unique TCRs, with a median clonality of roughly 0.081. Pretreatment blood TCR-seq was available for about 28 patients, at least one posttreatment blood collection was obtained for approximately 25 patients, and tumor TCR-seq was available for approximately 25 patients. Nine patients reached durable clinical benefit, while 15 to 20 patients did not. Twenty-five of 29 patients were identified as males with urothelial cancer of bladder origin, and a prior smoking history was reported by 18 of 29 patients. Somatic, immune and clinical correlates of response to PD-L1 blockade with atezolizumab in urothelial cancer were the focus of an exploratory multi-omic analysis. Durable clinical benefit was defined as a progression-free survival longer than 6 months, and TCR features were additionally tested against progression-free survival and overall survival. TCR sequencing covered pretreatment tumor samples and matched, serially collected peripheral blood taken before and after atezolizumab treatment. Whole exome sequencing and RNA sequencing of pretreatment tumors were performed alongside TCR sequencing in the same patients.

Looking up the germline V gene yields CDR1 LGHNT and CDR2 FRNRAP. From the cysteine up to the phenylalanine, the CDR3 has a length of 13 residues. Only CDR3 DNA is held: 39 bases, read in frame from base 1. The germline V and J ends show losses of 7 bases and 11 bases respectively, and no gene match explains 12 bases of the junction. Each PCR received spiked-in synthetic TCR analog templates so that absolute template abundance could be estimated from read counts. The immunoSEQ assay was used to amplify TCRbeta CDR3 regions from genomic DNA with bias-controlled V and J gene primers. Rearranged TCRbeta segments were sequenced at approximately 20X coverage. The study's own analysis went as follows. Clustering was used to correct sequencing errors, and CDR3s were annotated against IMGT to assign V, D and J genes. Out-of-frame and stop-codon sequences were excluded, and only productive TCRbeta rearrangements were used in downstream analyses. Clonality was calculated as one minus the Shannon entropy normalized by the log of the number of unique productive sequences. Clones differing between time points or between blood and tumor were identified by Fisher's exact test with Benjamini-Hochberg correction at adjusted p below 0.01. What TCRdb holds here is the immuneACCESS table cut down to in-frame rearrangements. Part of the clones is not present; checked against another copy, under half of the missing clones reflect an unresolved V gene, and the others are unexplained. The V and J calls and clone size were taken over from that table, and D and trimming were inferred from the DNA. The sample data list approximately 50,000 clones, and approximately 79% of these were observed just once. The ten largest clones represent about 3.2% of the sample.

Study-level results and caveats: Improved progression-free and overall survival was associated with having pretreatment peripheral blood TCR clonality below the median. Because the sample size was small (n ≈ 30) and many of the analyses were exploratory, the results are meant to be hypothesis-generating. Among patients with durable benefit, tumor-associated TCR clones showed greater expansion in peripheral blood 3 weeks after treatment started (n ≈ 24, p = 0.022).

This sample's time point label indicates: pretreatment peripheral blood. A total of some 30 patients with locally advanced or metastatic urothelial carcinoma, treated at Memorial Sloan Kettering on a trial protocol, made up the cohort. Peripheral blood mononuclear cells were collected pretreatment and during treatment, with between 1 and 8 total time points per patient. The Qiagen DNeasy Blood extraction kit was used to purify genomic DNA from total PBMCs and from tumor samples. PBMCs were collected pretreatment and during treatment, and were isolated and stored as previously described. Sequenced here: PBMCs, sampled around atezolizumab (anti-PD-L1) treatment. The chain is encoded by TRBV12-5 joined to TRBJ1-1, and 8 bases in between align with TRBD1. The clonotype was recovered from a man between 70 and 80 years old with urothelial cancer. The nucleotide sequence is TGTGCTAGTGCCTCACCCCGACAGGGGAAGGCTTTCTTT. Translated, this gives CASASPRQGKAFF.